This TCR beta chain was sequenced during a study of T cell responses to AZD1222 COVID-19 vaccine. Study-level findings and limits: Unmutated regions of variants are reportedly targeted by nearly half of spike-specific TCRs. Seropositive AZD1222 recipients at baseline numbered only 6 or 7. Spike-specific TCR breadth rose after two AZD1222 doses, and depth rose as well. Possibly, clonal diversity was underestimated; donors were largely white British and included more females.

Sequencing used immunoSEQ multiplex PCR; TCRdb keeps in-frame clones, though not all of them. Found here are 100,000 to 110,000 clones, around 87% of them singletons; the top ten hold roughly 15%. Remarks on this clone: Its antigen is unknown.

Germline CDR1 is LGHNT and CDR2 is FRNRAP. V was cut by 2 bases and J by 0 bases, with 7 bases left in between. The CDR3 extends over 14 amino acids. This sequence originates from an adult in good health. The source was peripheral blood, collected on day 0 of AZD1222 vaccination. The chain recombines TRBV12-5 with TRBJ1-1; D not certain. As DNA, the CDR3 is TGTGCTAGTGGTTTGCTAACGGTGAACACTGAAGCTTTCTTT. Its translation is CASGLLTVNTEAFF.